A selection of T cell receptor beta chains follows, all from one sample in a study of T cell repertoires in cytomegalovirus infection. TCRdb re-called the reads through MiXCR, storing one row per CDR3 protein. The table has more than 650,000 distinct CDR3 sequences, 35% to 45% seen once. Sequencing was performed on PBMCs. Receptors were obtained from a human donor in good health (CMV status not recorded). Some clones in this sample may be carry-over from other donors' samples. The CDR3 runs from the conserved cysteine through the conserved F or W. Fields, in order: V gene, clone size, J gene, D gene, CDR3 DNA, CDR3 protein. A D gene is named only where the DNA matches it firmly. Clone size is given for some rows only: seen once, a few or many times, or a class if the clone is expanded.

V gene: TRBV2; clone size: .; J gene: TRBJ2-7; D gene: TRBD1; CDR3 DNA: TGTGCCAGCAGCGTCGGGACAGGTCCGTCGAAGCAGTACTTC; CDR3 protein: CASSVGTGPSKQYF
V gene: TRBV12-3/TRBV12-4; clone size: once; J gene: TRBJ2-5; D gene: TRBD1; CDR3 DNA: TGTGCCAGTATTACAGGGGGCTTGTGGGAGACCCAGTACTTC; CDR3 protein: CASITGGLWETQYF
V gene: TRBV7-2; clone size: .; J gene: TRBJ1-2; D gene: TRBD1; CDR3 DNA: TGTGCCAGCACCCTAACAGGGGATAGATGGGGCTACACCTTC; CDR3 protein: CASTLTGDRWGYTF
V gene: TRBV20-1; clone size: .; J gene: TRBJ2-7; D gene: .; CDR3 DNA: TGCAGTGCTAGTACCGTGGGGGGCGAGCAGTACTTC; CDR3 protein: CSASTVGGEQYF
V gene: TRBV4-1; clone size: .; J gene: TRBJ1-2; D gene: .; CDR3 DNA: TGTTCCAGCAGCCAAGGGGGTGGAGCGTACTATGGCTACACCTTC; CDR3 protein: CSSSQGGGAYYGYTF
V gene: TRBV7-2; clone size: many; J gene: TRBJ2-1; D gene: .; CDR3 DNA: TGTGCCAGCAGCTCGGAGGGACTCCTCTACAATGAGCAGTTCTTC; CDR3 protein: CASSSEGLLYNEQFF
V gene: TRBV7-9; clone size: many; J gene: TRBJ2-2; D gene: TRBD1; CDR3 DNA: TGTGCCAGCAGCTTTACAGGGGGCACCGGGGAGCTGTTTTTT; CDR3 protein: CASSFTGGTGELFF
V gene: TRBV6-2/TRBV6-3; clone size: few; J gene: TRBJ1-2; D gene: .; CDR3 DNA: TGTGCCAGCAGCTCGCCATCCCAACAGGGAAACTATGGCTACACCTTC; CDR3 protein: CASSSPSQQGNYGYTF
V gene: TRBV7-9; clone size: .; J gene: TRBJ2-7; D gene: .; CDR3 DNA: TGTGCCAGCAGCCCGGACTCGGGGGACAGACTCGACTACGAGCAGTACTTC; CDR3 protein: CASSPDSGDRLDYEQYF
V gene: TRBV18; clone size: few; J gene: TRBJ1-1; D gene: .; CDR3 DNA: TGTGCCAGCTCACCACGGGGCTCTGTCTTAGGGACTATGAACACTGAAGCTTTCTTT; CDR3 protein: CASSPRGSVLGTMNTEAFF
V gene: TRBV28; clone size: .; J gene: TRBJ1-2; D gene: TRBD1; CDR3 DNA: TGTGCCAGCAGCCTGACCGGGACAGTCCCAGGTGGCTACACCTTC; CDR3 protein: CASSLTGTVPGGYTF
V gene: TRBV20-1; clone size: .; J gene: TRBJ1-5; D gene: .; CDR3 DNA: TGCAGTGCTAGTTTATTCGGGGGCCCGAGCAATCAGCCCCAGCATTTT; CDR3 protein: CSASLFGGPSNQPQHF
V gene: TRBV20-1; clone size: .; J gene: TRBJ2-7; D gene: .; CDR3 DNA: TGCAGTGCTAATCCGACTACCTCGGGAGAGCAGTACTTC; CDR3 protein: CSANPTTSGEQYF
V gene: TRBV6-6; clone size: few; J gene: TRBJ2-1; D gene: .; CDR3 DNA: TGTGCCAGCAGCGTCAGAGGGGGTGAGCAGTTCTTC; CDR3 protein: CASSVRGGEQFF
V gene: TRBV7-8; clone size: few; J gene: TRBJ2-3; D gene: .; CDR3 DNA: TGTGCCAGCAGCTTAGCGGGGGTCGCAGATACGCAGTATTTT; CDR3 protein: CASSLAGVADTQYF
V gene: TRBV12-3/TRBV12-4; clone size: .; J gene: TRBJ2-3; D gene: TRBD1; CDR3 DNA: TGTGCCAGCAGTCCGCGTCGGACAGGGGGCTTGGATACGCAGTATTTT; CDR3 protein: CASSPRRTGGLDTQYF
V gene: TRBV29-1; clone size: .; J gene: TRBJ2-5; D gene: .; CDR3 DNA: TGCAGCGTTGAAGGGATGTTGGAGACCCAGTACTTC; CDR3 protein: CSVEGMLETQYF
V gene: TRBV27; clone size: few; J gene: TRBJ1-3; D gene: .; CDR3 DNA: TGTGCCAGCAGCCAGACGCCAGGGGTGGGAAACACCATATATTTT; CDR3 protein: CASSQTPGVGNTIYF
V gene: TRBV20-1; clone size: few; J gene: TRBJ2-7; D gene: .; CDR3 DNA: TGCAGTGCTAGCTTTCCCCGGGGGCTCTCCTACGAGCAGTACTTC; CDR3 protein: CSASFPRGLSYEQYF